This TCR beta chain stems from a study of HIV-infected children after antiretroviral therapy interruption. Study-wide background: Most participating children were previously exposed to EBV and CMV. Weeks 0, 12, interruption end (24 or 48), and about 3 years post-study gave interruption-arm samples. In continuous treatment, analyzed samples were from weeks 0, 48 and 150.

This CDR3 spans 17 amino acids. Germline V gene lookup returns CDR1 MNHNS and CDR2 SASEGT. Unique molecular identifiers were included in an RNA-based 3' RACE TCR library. TCRdb reprocessed the 3' RACE reads via MiXCR and lists one record per CDR3 protein. The table lists about 50,000 distinct CDR3 sequences, 4.3% of them singletons, with roughly 0.7% in the top ten. Regarding treatment: PENTA 11 planned treatment interruption arm or continuous ART arm. Remarks on this clonotype: The junction shows a germline mismatch at one end, possibly a read error.

This sequence joins TRBV6-1 and TRBJ2-1; 8 positions match TRBD2. The receptor was isolated from a pool of human donors with HIV. The sequences come from CD45RA+ CD4+ T cells from PBMCs, pooled from several time points, collected from a donor given antiretroviral therapy, either interrupted or continuous. Noted subset: naive CD4+ CD45RA+ CD45RO- T cells. In DNA form, the CDR3 reads TGTGCCAGCAGTGAACTAGGAAGCGGGGGCTCCTTCAATGAGCAGTTCTTC. It is translated as CASSELGSGGSFNEQFF.